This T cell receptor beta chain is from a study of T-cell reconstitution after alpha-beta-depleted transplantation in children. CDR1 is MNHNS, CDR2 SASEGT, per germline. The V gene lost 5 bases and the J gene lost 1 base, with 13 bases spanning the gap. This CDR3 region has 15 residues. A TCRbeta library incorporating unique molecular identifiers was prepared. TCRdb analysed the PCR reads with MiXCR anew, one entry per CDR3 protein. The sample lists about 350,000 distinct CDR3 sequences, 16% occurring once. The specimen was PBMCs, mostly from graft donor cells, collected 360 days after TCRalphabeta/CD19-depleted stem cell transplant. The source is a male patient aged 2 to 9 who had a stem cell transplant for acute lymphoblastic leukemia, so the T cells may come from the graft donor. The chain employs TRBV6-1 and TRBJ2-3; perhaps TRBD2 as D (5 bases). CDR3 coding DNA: TGTGCCAGCAGTCTGATAGCGATGGGCACAGATACGCAGTATTTT. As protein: CASSLIAMGTDTQYF.